This T cell receptor beta chain was retrieved from a study of T cell clusters in autoimmune cytopenias. Across the whole study: Per sample, median TRB depth was about 52,000 reads, yielding a median approximately 2,400 distinct clonotypes. Study-wide results and caveats: Functional roles of the in silico T cell clusters still await experimental validation. TRB repertoire shifts in secondary cytopenia and chronic lymphocytic leukemia mostly reflected lymphoma, not autoimmunity.

Each sample's input was 200 to 250 ng genomic DNA, 35,000 to 40,000 genome equivalents. Comment on this clonotype: Its antigen is not identified.

The CDR3 sequence is 15 residues long. Germline values: CDR1 SGHRS, CDR2 YFSETQ. TRB was amplified by touch-down multiplex PCR, primer pools A and B combined. TCRdb re-called the multiplex PCR reads; every CDR3 protein appears as one record, without DNA. In total, the table holds about 12,000 distinct CDR3 sequences. The receptor comes from a human donor with an autoimmune cytopenia or autoimmune hepatitis (not recorded which). The J gene is TRBJ2-3, the V gene TRBV5-1; the D call of TRBD1 rests on TCRdb alone, since no DNA is present to check it. Sequenced input: peripheral blood. The CDR3 region is CASSLSVGGTDTQYF.